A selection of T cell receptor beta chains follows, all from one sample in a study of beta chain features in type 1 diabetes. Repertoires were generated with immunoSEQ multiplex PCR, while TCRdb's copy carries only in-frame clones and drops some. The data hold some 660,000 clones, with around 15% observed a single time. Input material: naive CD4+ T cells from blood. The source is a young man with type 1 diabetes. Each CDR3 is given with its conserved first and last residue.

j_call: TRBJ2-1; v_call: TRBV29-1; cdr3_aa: CSVESVRGRYNEQFF
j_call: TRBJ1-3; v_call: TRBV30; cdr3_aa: CAWSGITGSGNTIYF
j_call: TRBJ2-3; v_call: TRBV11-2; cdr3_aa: CASSLGADVDTQYF
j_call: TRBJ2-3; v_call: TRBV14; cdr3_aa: CASSQARTGPDTQYF
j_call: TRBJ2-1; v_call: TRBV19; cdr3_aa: CASSIDRGNEQFF
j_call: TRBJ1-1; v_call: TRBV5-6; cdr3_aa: CASRRTGTEAFF
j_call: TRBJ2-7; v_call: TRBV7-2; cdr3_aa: CASSYQGPYEQYF
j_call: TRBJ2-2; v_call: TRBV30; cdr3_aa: CAWRLPPTGELFF
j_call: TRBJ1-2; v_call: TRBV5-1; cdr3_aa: CASSLALEGYGYTF
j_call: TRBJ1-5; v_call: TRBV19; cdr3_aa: CASSLSPTGFRYF
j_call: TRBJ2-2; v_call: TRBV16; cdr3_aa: CASSHPTVTGELFF